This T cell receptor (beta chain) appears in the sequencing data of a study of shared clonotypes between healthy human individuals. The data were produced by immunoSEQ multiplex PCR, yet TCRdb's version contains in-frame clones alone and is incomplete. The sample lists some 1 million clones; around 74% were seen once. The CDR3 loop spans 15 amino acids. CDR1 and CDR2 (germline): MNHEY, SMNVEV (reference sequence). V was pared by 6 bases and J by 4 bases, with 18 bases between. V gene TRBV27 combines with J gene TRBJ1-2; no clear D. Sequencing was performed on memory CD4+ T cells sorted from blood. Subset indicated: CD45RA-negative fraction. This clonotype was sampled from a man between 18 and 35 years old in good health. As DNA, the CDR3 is TGTGCCAGCAGACCCTCCTCGGGAATTGCCTATGGCTACACCTTC. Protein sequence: CASRPSSGIAYGYTF.